This passage covers 20 T cell receptor beta chains from one sample sequenced in a study of cytomegalovirus exposure and HLA in healthy donors. With 60 Vbeta and 13 Jbeta primers, the PCR was carried out. This table comes from immunoSEQ multiplex PCR, and its TCRdb copy is limited to in-frame clones, with some not included. Altogether over 200,000 clones are present, around 80% being singletons, with the ten largest covering roughly 6%. The sample was PBMCs. These receptors came from a man aged 35-49 years in good health and CMV-seropositive.

The rearrangement joins TRBV7-7 to TRBJ2-2; 7 bases agree with TRBD1. The V gene end was trimmed by 5 bases and the J gene end by 0 bases; junction bases not matched to a gene: 3. The CDR3 is 15 amino acids. The germline gives CDR1 SSHAT, CDR2 FNYEAQ (reference sequence). CDR3 DNA: TGTGCCAGCAGCCCGGGGACAGCGAACACCGGGGAGCTGTTTTTT. Residues: CASSPGTANTGELFF.

The CDR3 sequence is CASRPTAGAGELFF. CDR3 coding DNA: TGTGCCAGCAGGCCGACGGCGGGGGCCGGGGAGCTGTTTTTT. J is TRBJ2-2 and V is TRBV27, with 7 bases identical to TRBD2. Germline V gene lookup returns CDR1 MNHEY and CDR2 SMNVEV (reference sequence). This CDR3 spans 14 amino acids. V lost 6 bases, J lost 6 bases, and 7 bases stayed unmatched.

The V call is TRBV29-1, the J call TRBJ1-1; TRBD1 is a possible D gene (5 bases). Germline V lookup: CDR1 SQVTM, CDR2 ANQGSEA. Trimming cost V 4 bases and J 7 bases, with 16 bases left between them. The CDR3 length is 13 residues. The CDR3 loop reads CSVGHRQGSEAFF. Here the CDR3 DNA reads TGCAGCGTTGGTCACAGGCAGGGAAGTGAAGCTTTCTTT.

This chain links TRBV10-1 with TRBJ2-4, with D possibly being TRBD1 (5 bases). The germline CDR1 and CDR2 sequences are WNHNN and SYGVQD (reference sequence). CDR3 length: 14 residues. V dropped 0 bases and J dropped 8 bases, with 11 bases sitting between them. DNA of the CDR3: TGCGCCAGCAGTGAGTCTATAGGGGTGGACATTCAGTACTTC. As protein: CASSESIGVDIQYF.

The chain links TRBV11-3 to TRBJ2-3, with D perhaps TRBD1 (6 bases). The V gene's germline CDR1 is SGHNT and CDR2 YENEEA. The CDR3 consists of 14 residues. V gave up 5 bases and J gave up 3 bases, with 12 bases separating them. The CDR3 region has the DNA TGTGCCAGCAGCCGCGGACAGCTTACAGATACGCAGTATTTT. Translating gives CASSRGQLTDTQYF.

As to this clone: A read error may account for a junction end that differs from germline. The gene calls are TRBV6-1 and TRBJ2-3; TRBD2 matches 8 bases. The CDR3 length is 17 residues. CDR1 MNHNS and CDR2 SASEGT come from the germline V gene. The CDR3 sequence is CASSKAGVGPGTDTQYF. CDR3 nucleotide sequence: TGTGCCAGCAGTAAAGCGGGAGTGGGTCCGGGGACAGATACGCAGTATTTT.

This clone showed up just a few times. The rearrangement links TRBV11-2 to TRBJ2-7, with TRBD1 as a possible D gene (7 bases). The CDR3 is 15 residues long. The V gene's germline CDR1 is SGHAT and CDR2 FQNNGV. Trimming shortened V by 0 bases and J by 2 bases, and 11 bases separated the two germline ends. The chain's CDR3 is CASSLEAGGTYEQYV. For the CDR3, the DNA is TGTGCCAGCAGCTTAGAGGCAGGGGGGACCTACGAGCAGTACGTC.

This chain joins TRBV30 and TRBJ1-5, with TRBD1 identical over 8 bases. In germline, CDR1 is GTSNPN, CDR2 SVGIG (reference sequence). V shed 5 bases, J shed 4 bases, and the junction held 4 bases outside the gene matches. The CDR3 is 13 residues long. The CDR3 spells CAWATGVNQPQHF. CDR3 DNA sequence: TGTGCCTGGGCGACAGGGGTTAATCAGCCCCAGCATTTT.

The J gene is TRBJ2-1, the V gene TRBV29-1; TRBD2 matches at 8 bases. The trim removed 7 bases at V and 9 bases at J, leaving 14 bases unmatched. Germline CDR1 SQVTM, CDR2 ANQGSEA. CDR3 size: 14 residues. In nucleotides, the CDR3 is TGCAGCGACGGGACGGGGCGGGAGGTCGGTGAGCAGTTCTTC. Translating gives CSDGTGREVGEQFF.

The chain joins TRBV11-2 to TRBJ2-1, with 11 nucleotides matching TRBD2. Germline V gene lookup returns CDR1 SGHAT and CDR2 FQNNGV. This CDR3 region has 15 residues. J lost 5 bases, V lost 5 bases, and 5 bases had no gene match. The CDR3: CASSLTSGRNNEQFF. For the CDR3, the DNA is TGTGCCAGCAGCCTAACTAGCGGGAGAAACAATGAGCAGTTCTTC.

This sequence joins TRBV7-3 and TRBJ2-1; 11 bases line up with TRBD2. The CDR3 extends over 20 amino acids. J gave up 6 bases and V 5 bases, and 21 bases lay outside the gene matches. Germline V gene data show CDR1 as SGHTA and CDR2 as FQGTGA. The CDR3 DNA follows: TGTGCCAGCAGCCGCCAGACAGGAGGGGATAGCGGGAGGGCCCGCAATGAGCAGTTCTTC. Translation gives CASSRQTGGDSGRARNEQFF.

The V and J genes are TRBV12-5 and TRBJ2-7; weak D call: TRBD1 (6 bases). Germline V gene sequence: CDR1 LGHNT, CDR2 FRNRAP. The V end lost 0 bases, the J end lost 0 bases, and 27 bases lay between the germline ends. The CDR3 has 21 residues. The CDR3 spells CASGLVVFDHRVRPSSYEQYV. The CDR3 coding sequence is TGTGCTAGTGGTTTGGTAGTATTTGATCACAGGGTTCGTCCTTCCTCCTACGAGCAGTACGTC.

V is TRBV9 and J is TRBJ2-2; TRBD2 is a possible D gene (8 bases). This CDR3 spans 15 amino acids. The germline V gene has CDR1 SGDLS and CDR2 YYNGEE. Trimming took 0 bases from V and 7 from J, leaving 13 bases between them. CDR3: CASSVEQGTSGELFF. CDR3 in DNA: TGTGCCAGCAGCGTAGAACAGGGGACTAGCGGGGAGCTGTTTTTT.

This sequence joins TRBV7-9 and TRBJ1-1; D gene unclear. The CDR3 has 14 amino acids. Germline CDR1 is SEHNR and CDR2 is FQNEAQ (reference sequence). Trimming pared 4 bases from V and 1 base from J, leaving 10 bases between. CDR3 region: CASSSIRQNTEAFF. Written as DNA, the CDR3 is TGTGCCAGCAGCTCCATACGACAGAACACTGAAGCTTTCTTT.

The chain is built from TRBV5-4 and TRBJ2-5; 8 bases are a match to TRBD2. Trimming cost V 4 bases and J 4 bases; bases outside gene matches: 12. The germline V gene has CDR1 SGHNT and CDR2 YYREEE (reference sequence). The CDR3 is 16 residues long. The CDR3 nucleotides are TGTGCCAGCAGCCCTAAAACGGGAGGGTATTCAGAGACCCAGTACTTC. Residues: CASSPKTGGYSETQYF. The variable domain in full, completed from reference TRBV5-4 and TRBJ2-5, reads ETGVTQSPTHLIKTRGQQVTLRCSSQSGHNTVSWYQQALGQGPQFIFQYYREEENGRGNFPPRFSGLQFPNYSSELNVNALELDDSALYLCASSPKTGGYSETQYFGPGTRLLVL.

The rearrangement uses TRBV5-1 and TRBJ1-4; 8 bases fit TRBD1. V trimming: 3 bases; J trimming: 6 bases; junction bases outside the gene matches: 4. This CDR3 contains 14 residues. Germline values: CDR1 SGHRS, CDR2 YFSETQ. The CDR3 DNA sequence: TGCGCCAGCAGCTCCGGGACAGGCCATGAAAAACTGTTTTTT. It codes for CASSSGTGHEKLFF.

This clone appeared once. The V call is TRBV7-9, the J call TRBJ1-1, with D tentatively TRBD1 (6 bases). Trimming took off 4 bases at V and 3 bases at J, with 24 bases between the two ends. The CDR3 is 18 amino acids. Germline assignment: CDR1 SEHNR and CDR2 FQNEAQ (reference sequence). The CDR3 spells CASSSHWGVSGGYTEAFF. The CDR3 coding sequence is TGTGCCAGCAGCTCCCATTGGGGGGTCAGCGGGGGCTACACTGAAGCTTTCTTT.

J is TRBJ2-6 and V is TRBV13; TRBD1 matches at 12 bases. V was clipped by 5 bases and J by 4 bases; unmatched bases: 6. The CDR3 runs to 17 residues. The germline gives CDR1 PRHDT, CDR2 FYEKMQ (reference sequence). CDR3 in amino acids: CASSGGQGAVGANVLTF. CDR3 coding DNA: TGTGCCAGCAGCGGGGGACAGGGGGCGGTCGGGGCCAACGTCCTGACTTTC.

This clone was seen only once. CDR3 protein: CASSRDNNSPLHF. The CDR3 nucleotides read TGTGCCAGCAGCCGGGACAACAATTCACCCCTCCACTTT. This chain joins TRBV2 and TRBJ1-6; a weak D match, TRBD1 (6 bases). CDR3 length: 13 amino acids. Germline V lookup: CDR1 SNHLY, CDR2 FYNNEI. With 6 bases removed from V and 7 bases from J, the gap between germline ends came to 10 bases. Variable domain in full (rest from reference TRBV2 and TRBJ1-6): EPEVTQTPSHQVTQMGQEVILRCVPISNHLYFYWYRQILGQKVEFLVSFYNNEISEKSEIFDDQFSVERPDGSNFTLKIRSTKLEDSAMYFCASSRDNNSPLHFGNGTRLTVT.

This chain links TRBV27 with TRBJ2-7; perhaps TRBD1 as D (5 bases). V lost 2 bases and J lost 0, with 11 bases in between. The CDR3 runs to 15 residues. The germline CDR1 and CDR2 sequences are MNHEY and SMNVEV (reference sequence). The CDR3 reads CASSLSGADSYEQYF. The CDR3 DNA sequence: TGTGCCAGCAGTTTAAGTGGGGCGGACTCCTACGAGCAGTACTTC.